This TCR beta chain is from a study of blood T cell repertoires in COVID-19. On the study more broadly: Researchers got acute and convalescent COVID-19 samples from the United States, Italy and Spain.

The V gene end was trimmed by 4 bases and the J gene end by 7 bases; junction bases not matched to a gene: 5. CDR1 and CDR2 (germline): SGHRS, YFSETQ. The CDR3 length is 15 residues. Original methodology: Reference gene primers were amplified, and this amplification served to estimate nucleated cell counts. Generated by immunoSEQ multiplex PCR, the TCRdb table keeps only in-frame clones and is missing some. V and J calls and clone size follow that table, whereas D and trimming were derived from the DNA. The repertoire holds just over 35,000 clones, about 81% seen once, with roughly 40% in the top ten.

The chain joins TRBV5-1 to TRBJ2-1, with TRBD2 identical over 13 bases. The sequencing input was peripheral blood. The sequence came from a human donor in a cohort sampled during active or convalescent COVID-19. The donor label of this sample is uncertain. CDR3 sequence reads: CASSPGTSGTNEQFF. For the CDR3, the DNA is TGCGCCAGCAGCCCCGGGACTAGCGGGACAAATGAGCAGTTCTTC. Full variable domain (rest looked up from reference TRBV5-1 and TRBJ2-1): KAGVTQTPRYLIKTRGQQVTLSCSPISGHRSVSWYQQTPGQGLQFLFEYFSETQRNKGNFPGRFSGRQFSNSRSEMNVSTLELGDSALYLCASSPGTSGTNEQFFGPGTRLTVL.